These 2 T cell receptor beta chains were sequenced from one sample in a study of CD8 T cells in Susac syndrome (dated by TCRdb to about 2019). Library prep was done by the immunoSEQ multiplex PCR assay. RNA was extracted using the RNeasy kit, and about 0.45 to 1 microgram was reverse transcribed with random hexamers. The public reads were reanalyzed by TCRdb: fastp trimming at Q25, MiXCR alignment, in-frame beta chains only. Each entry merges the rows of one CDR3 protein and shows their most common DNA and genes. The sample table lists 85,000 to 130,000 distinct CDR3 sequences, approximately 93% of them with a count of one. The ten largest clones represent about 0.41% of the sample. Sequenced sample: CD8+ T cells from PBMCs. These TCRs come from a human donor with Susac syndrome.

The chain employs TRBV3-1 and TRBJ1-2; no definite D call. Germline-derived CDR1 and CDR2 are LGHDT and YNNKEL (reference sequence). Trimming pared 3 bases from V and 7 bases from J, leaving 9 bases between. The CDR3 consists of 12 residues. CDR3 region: CASSHDGSGYTF. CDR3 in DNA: TGTGCCAGCAGCCACGACGGTTCTGGCTACACCTTC.

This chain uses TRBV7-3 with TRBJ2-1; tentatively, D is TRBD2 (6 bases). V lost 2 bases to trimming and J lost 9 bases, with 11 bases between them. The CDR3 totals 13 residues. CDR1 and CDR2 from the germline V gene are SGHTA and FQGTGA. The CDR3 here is CASSLPGEVEQFF. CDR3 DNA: TGTGCCAGCAGCTTACCGGGGGAGGTTGAGCAGTTCTTC.